These 2 T cell receptor beta chains originate from one sample sequenced in a study of blood T cell repertoires in COVID-19. Some clones are missing from TCRdb's copy, which holds only in-frame ones; the method was immunoSEQ multiplex PCR. The sample carries some 230,000 clones, roughly 80% recorded once. Input material: peripheral blood. These receptors were taken from a woman older than 75 with COVID-19, enrolled during active disease.

The chain combines TRBV14 with TRBJ1-4; 9 nucleotides match TRBD1. CDR3 size: 19 residues. Germline V lookup: CDR1 SGHDN, CDR2 FVKESK. Trimming at V came to 4 bases and at J to 0 bases, leaving 12 bases not matched to a gene. As DNA, the CDR3 is TGTGCCAGCAGCCCCTTGGGACAGGGAAAGGGAACAACTAATGAAAAACTGTTTTTT. Amino acid sequence: CASSPLGQGKGTTNEKLFF.

V and J are TRBV21-1 and TRBJ1-6; the DNA was not used to check the table's D call, TRBD1. TRBV21-1 is deemed a pseudogene. The CDR3 extends over 16 amino acids. For the CDR3, the DNA is TGTGCCAGCAGCATACACAGGAGCTCCTATAATTCACCCCTCCACTTT. This codes for CASSIHRSSYNSPLHF.